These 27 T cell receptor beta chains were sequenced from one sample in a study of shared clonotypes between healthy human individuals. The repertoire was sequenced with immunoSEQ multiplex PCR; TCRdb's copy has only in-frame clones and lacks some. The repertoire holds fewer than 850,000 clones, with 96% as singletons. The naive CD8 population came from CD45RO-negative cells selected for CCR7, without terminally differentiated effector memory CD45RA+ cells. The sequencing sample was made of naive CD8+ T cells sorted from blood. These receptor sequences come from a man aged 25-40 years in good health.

DNA for the CDR3: TGTGCCAGCAGCCACCAGACATACACAGATACGCAGTATTTT. Translation: CASSHQTYTDTQYF. The rearrangement links TRBV11-2 to TRBJ2-3; no clear D gene. Trimming removed 5 bases at V and 2 bases at J, with 11 bases between. CDR3 length: 14 residues. Germline CDR1 SGHAT, CDR2 FQNNGV. The whole variable domain, remainder taken from reference TRBV11-2 and TRBJ2-3, is EAGVAQSPRYKIIEKRQSVAFWCNPISGHATLYWYQQILGQGPKLLIQFQNNGVVDDSQLPKDRFSAERLKGVDSTLKIQPAKLEDSAVYLCASSHQTYTDTQYFGPGTRLTVL.

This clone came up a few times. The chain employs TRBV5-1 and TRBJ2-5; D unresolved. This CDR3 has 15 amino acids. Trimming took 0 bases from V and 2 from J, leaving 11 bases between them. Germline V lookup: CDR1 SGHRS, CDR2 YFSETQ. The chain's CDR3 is CASSLDGRQQETQYF. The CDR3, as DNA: TGCGCCAGCAGCTTGGACGGTCGGCAGCAAGAGACCCAGTACTTC.

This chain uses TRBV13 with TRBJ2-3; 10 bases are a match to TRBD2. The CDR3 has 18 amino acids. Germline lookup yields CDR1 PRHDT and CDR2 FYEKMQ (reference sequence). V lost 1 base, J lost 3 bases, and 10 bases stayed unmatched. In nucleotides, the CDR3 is TGTGCCAGCAGCTTAGCGGCCGTAGCGGGAGGCGGTACAGATACGCAGTATTTT. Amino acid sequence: CASSLAAVAGGGTDTQYF.

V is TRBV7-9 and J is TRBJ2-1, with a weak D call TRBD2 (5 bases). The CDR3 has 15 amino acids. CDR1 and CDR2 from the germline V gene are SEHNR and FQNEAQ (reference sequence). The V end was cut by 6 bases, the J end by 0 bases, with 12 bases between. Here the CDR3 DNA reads TGTGCCAGCAGTTACAGAGGGAGCTCCTACAATGAGCAGTTCTTC. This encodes CASSYRGSSYNEQFF.

The CDR3 protein is CASSKDHPGSYGYTF. The CDR3 nucleotides are TGTGCCAGCAGCAAAGATCATCCGGGATCTTATGGCTACACCTTC. The chain links TRBV21-1 to TRBJ1-2. TRBV21-1 is termed a pseudogene. This CDR3 has 15 residues.

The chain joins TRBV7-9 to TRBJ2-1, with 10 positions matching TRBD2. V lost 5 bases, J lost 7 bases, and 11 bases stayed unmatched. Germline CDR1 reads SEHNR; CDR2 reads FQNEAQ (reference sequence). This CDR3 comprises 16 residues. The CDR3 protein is CASSHRPGLATNEQFF. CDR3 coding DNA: TGTGCCAGCAGCCATCGGCCGGGACTAGCGACAAATGAGCAGTTCTTC.

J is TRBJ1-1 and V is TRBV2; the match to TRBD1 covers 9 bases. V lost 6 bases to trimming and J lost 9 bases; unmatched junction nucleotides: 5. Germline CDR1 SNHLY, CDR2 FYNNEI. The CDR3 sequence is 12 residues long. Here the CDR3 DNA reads TGTGCCAGCAGAGAGGGACAGGGAAAAGCTTTCTTT. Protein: CASREGQGKAFF.

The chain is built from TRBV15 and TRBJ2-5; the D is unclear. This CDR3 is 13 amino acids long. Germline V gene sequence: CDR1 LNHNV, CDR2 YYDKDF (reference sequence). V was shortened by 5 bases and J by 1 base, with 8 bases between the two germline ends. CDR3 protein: CATSWAFQETQYF. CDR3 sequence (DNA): TGTGCCACCAGCTGGGCATTCCAAGAGACCCAGTACTTC. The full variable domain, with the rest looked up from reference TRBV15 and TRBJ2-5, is DAMVIQNPRYQVTQFGKPVTLSCSQTLNHNVMYWYQQKSSQAPKLLFHYYDKDFNNEADTPDNFQSRRPNTSFCFLDIRSPGLGDTAMYLCATSWAFQETQYFGPGTRLLVL.

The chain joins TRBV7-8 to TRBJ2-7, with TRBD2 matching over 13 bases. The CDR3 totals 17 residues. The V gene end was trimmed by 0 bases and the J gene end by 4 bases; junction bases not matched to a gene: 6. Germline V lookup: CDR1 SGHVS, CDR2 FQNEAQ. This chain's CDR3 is CASSLATSGRARYEQYF. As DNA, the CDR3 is TGTGCCAGCAGCTTAGCTACTAGCGGGAGGGCCAGGTACGAGCAGTACTTC.

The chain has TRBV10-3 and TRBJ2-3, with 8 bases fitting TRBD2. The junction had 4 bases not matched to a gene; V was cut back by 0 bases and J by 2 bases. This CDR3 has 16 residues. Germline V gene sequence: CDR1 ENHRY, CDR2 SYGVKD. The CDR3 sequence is CAISESIGRATDTQYF. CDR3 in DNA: TGTGCCATCAGTGAGTCTATCGGGAGGGCCACAGATACGCAGTATTTT.

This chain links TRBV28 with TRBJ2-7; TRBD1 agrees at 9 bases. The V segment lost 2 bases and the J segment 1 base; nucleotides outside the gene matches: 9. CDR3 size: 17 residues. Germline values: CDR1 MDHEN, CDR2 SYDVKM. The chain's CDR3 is CASSLLLIGQGSYEQYF. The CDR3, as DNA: TGTGCCAGCAGTTTACTCCTAATAGGACAGGGGTCCTACGAGCAGTACTTC.

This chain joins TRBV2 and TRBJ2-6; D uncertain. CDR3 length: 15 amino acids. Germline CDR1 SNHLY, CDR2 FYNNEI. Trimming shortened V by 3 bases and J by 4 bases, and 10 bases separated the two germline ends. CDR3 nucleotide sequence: TGTGCCAGCAGTGATATCGGTGTGGGGGCCAACGTCCTGACTTTC. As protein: CASSDIGVGANVLTF.

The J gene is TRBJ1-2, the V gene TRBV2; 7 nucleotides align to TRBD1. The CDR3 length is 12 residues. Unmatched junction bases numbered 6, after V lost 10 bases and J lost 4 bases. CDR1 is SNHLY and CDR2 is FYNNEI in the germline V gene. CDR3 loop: CAIPDRVYGYTF. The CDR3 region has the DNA TGTGCCATCCCAGACAGGGTCTATGGCTACACCTTC.

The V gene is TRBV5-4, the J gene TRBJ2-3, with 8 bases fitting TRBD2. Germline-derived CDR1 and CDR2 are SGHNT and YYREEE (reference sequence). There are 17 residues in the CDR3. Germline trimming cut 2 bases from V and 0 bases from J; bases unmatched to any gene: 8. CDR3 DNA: TGTGCCAGCAGCTTAAGCGGGAGCCTTCCTAGCACAGATACGCAGTATTTT. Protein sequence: CASSLSGSLPSTDTQYF.

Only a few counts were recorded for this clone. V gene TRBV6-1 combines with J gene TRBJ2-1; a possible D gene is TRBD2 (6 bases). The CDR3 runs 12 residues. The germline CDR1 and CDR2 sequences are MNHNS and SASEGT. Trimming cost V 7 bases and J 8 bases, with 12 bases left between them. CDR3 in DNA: TGTGCCAGCATAGGAGGGATGGATGAGCAGTTCTTC. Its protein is CASIGGMDEQFF.

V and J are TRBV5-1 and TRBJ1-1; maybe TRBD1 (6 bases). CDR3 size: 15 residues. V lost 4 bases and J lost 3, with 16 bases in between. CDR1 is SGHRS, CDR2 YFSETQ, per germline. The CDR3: CASSKRRGGHTEAFF. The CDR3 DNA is TGCGCCAGCAGCAAACGACGCGGGGGGCACACTGAAGCTTTCTTT.

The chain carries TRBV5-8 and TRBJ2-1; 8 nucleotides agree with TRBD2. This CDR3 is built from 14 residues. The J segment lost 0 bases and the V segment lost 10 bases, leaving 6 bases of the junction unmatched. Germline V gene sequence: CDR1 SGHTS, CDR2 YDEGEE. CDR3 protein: CAQPGLASYNEQFF. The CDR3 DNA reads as TGTGCCCAACCCGGACTAGCCTCCTACAATGAGCAGTTCTTC.

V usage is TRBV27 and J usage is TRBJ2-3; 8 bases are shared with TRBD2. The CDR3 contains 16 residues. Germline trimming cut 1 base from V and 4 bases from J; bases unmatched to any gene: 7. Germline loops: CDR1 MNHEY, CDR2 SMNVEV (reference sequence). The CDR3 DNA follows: TGTGCCAGCAGTTTATTGAGCGGGAGAACGGCAGATACGCAGTATTTT. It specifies CASSLLSGRTADTQYF.

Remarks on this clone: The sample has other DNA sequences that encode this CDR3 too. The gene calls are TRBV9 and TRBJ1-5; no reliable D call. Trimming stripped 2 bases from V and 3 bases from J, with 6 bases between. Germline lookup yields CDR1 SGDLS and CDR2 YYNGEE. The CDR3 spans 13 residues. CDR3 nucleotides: TGTGCCAGCAGCGTGGGGTTCAATCAGCCCCAGCATTTT. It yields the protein CASSVGFNQPQHF.

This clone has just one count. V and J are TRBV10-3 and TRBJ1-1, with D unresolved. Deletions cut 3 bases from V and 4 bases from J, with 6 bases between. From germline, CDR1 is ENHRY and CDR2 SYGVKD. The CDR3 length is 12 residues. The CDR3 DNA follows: TGTGCCATCAGTGAATTGGGCACTGAAGCTTTCTTT. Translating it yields CAISELGTEAFF.

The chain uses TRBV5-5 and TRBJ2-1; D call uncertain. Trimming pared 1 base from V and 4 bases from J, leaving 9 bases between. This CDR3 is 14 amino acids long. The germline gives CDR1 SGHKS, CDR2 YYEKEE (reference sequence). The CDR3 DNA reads TGTGCCAGCAGCTTGTCCCCAGGTTACAATGAGCAGTTCTTC. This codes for CASSLSPGYNEQFF.

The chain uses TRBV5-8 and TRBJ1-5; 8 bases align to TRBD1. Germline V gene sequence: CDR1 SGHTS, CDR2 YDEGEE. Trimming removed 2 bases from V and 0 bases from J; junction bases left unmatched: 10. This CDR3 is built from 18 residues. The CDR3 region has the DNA TGTGCCAGCAGCTTTCCGGGACAGGTGACGTATAGCAATCAGCCCCAGCATTTT. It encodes CASSFPGQVTYSNQPQHF.

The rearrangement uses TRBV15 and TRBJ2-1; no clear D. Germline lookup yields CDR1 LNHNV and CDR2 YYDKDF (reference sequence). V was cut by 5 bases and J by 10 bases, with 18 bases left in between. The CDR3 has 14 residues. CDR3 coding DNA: TGTGCCACCAGCGGCCTCGAGGTTCGCCGGGAGCAGTTCTTC. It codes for CATSGLEVRREQFF. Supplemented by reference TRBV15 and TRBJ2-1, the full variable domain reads DAMVIQNPRYQVTQFGKPVTLSCSQTLNHNVMYWYQQKSSQAPKLLFHYYDKDFNNEADTPDNFQSRRPNTSFCFLDIRSPGLGDTAMYLCATSGLEVRREQFFGPGTRLTVL.

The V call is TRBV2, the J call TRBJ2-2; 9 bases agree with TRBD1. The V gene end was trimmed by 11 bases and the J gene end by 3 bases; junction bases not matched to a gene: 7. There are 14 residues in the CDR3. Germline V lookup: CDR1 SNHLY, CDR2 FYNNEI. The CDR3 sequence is CAPQRDRDTGELFF. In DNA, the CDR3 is TGTGCCCCCCAGAGGGACAGGGACACCGGGGAGCTGTTTTTT.

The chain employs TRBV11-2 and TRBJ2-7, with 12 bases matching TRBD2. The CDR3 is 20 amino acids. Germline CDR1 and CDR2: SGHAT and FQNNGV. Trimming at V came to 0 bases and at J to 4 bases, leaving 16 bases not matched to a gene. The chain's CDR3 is CASSLDYFPSGRAEGYEQYF. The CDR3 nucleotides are TGTGCCAGCAGCTTAGATTACTTTCCTAGCGGGAGGGCTGAGGGATACGAGCAGTACTTC.

The CDR3 DNA sequence: TGTGCCAGCAGCTTAGGGGCGGAGTCCTACAATGAGCAGTTCTTC. It is translated as CASSLGAESYNEQFF. The chain has TRBV13 and TRBJ2-1; no firm D call. The CDR3 contains 15 residues. V shed 0 bases and J shed 1 base, with 7 bases lying between them. Germline lookup yields CDR1 PRHDT and CDR2 FYEKMQ (reference sequence).

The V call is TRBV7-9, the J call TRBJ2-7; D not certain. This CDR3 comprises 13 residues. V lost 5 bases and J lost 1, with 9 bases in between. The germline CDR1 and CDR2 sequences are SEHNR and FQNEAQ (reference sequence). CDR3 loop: CASSEEGSYEQYF. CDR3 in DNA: TGTGCCAGCAGCGAAGAAGGTTCCTACGAGCAGTACTTC.